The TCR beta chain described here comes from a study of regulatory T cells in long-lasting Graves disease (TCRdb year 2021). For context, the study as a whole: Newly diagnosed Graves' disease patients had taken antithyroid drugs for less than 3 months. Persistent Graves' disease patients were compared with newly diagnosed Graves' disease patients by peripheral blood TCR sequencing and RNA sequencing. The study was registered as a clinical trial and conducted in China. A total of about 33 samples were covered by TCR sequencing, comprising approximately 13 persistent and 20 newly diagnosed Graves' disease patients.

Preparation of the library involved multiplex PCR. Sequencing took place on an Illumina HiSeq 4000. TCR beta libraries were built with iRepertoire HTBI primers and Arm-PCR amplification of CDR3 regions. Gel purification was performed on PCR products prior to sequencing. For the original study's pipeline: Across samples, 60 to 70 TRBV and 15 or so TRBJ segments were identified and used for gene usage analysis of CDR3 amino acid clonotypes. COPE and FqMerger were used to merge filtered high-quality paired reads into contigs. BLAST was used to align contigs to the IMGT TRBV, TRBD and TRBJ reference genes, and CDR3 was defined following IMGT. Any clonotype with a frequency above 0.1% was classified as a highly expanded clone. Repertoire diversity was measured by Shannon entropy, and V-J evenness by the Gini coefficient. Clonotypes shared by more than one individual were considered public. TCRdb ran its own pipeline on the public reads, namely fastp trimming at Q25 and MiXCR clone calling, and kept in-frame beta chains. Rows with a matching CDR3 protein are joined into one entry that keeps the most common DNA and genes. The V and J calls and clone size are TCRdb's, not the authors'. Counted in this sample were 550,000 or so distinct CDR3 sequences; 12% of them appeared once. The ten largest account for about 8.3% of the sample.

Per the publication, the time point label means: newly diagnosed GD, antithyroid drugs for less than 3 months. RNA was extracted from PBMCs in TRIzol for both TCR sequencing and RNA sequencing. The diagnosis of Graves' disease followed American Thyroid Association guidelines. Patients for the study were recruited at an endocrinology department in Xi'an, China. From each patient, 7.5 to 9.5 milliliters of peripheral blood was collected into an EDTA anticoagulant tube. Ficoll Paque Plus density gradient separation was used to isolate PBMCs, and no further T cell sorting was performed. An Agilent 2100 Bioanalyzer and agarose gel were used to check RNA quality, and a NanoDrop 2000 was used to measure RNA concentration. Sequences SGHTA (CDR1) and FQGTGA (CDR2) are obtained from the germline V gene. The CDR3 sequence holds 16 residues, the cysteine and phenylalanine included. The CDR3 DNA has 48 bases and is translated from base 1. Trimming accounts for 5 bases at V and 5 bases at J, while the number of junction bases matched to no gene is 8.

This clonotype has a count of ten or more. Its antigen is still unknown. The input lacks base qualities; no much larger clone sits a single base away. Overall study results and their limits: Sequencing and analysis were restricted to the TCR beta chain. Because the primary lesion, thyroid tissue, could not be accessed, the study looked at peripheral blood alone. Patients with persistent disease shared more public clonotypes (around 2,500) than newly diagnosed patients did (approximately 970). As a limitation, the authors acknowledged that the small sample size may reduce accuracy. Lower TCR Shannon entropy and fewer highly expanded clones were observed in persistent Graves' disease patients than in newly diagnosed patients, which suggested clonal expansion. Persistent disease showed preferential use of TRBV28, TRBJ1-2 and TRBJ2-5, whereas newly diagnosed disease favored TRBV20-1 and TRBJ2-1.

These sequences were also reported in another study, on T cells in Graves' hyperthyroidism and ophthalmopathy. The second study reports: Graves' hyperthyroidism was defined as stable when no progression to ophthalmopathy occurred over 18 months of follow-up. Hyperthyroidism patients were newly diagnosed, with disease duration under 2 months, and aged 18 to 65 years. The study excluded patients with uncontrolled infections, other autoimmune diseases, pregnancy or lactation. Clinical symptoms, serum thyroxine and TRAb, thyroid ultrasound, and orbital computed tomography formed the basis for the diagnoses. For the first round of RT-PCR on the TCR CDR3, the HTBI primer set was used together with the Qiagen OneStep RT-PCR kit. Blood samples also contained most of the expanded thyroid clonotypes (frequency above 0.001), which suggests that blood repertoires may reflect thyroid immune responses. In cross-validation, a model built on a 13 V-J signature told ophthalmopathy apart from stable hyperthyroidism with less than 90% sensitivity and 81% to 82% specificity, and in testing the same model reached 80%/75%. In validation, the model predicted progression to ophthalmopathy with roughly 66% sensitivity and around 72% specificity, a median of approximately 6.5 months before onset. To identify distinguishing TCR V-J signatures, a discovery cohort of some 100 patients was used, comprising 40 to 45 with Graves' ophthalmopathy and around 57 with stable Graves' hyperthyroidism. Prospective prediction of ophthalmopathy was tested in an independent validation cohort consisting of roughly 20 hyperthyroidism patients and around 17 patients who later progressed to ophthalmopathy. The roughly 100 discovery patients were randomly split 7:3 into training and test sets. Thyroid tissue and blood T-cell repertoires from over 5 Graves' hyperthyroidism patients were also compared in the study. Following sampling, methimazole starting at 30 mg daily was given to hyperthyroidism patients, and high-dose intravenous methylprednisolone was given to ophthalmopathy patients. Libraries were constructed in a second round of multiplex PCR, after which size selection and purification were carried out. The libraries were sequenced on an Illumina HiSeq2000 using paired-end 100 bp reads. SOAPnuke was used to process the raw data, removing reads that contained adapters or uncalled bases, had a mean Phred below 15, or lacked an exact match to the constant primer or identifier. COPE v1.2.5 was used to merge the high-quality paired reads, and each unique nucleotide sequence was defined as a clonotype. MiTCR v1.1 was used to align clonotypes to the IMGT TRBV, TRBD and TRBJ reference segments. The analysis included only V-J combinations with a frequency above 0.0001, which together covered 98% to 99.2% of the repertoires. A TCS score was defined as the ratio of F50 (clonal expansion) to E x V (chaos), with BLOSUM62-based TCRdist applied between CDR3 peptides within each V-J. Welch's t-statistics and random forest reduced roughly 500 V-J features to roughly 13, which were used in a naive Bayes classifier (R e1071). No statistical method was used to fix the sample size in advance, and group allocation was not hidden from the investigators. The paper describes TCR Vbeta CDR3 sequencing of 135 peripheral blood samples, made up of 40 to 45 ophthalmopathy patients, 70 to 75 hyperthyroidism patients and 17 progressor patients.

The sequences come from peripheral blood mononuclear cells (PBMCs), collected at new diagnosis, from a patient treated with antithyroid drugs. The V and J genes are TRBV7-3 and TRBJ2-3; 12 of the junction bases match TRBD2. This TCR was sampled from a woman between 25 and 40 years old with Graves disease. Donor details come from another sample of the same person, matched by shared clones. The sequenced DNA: TGTGCCAGCAGCCTAAGACTAGCGGGAGAGGAAGATACGCAGTATTTT. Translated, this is CASSLRLAGEEDTQYF.